These 22 T cell receptor beta chains were sequenced from one sample in a study of cytomegalovirus exposure and HLA in healthy donors. Generated by immunoSEQ multiplex PCR, the TCRdb table keeps only in-frame clones and is missing some. The profile shows roughly 220,000 clones, about 93% of them singletons. Material: PBMCs. These receptors all stem from a young woman in good health and CMV-seronegative.

This chain connects TRBV11-3 to TRBJ2-3; D may be TRBD2 (6 bases). The CDR3 is 15 residues long. The V gene's germline CDR1 is SGHNT and CDR2 YENEEA. V was trimmed by 6 bases and J by 6 bases, leaving 19 bases between them. The CDR3 DNA is TGTGCCAGCAGTGGCGGCGGGGCCGGGTACGATACGCAGTATTTT. It translates to CASSGGGAGYDTQYF.

J is TRBJ1-5 and V is TRBV7-6; D uncertain. Trimming shortened V by 5 bases and J by 6 bases, and 14 bases separated the two germline ends. Germline CDR1 reads SGHVS; CDR2 reads FNYEAQ. This CDR3 is built from 14 residues. CDR3 bases: TGTGCCAGCAGCCCCCGACCGGCGGCTCAGCCCCAGCATTTT. Amino acid sequence: CASSPRPAAQPQHF.

This clone was seen a single time. The gene calls are TRBV7-8 and TRBJ2-5, with 7 bases fitting TRBD2. This CDR3 has 15 amino acids. The trim removed 4 bases at V and 4 bases at J, leaving 9 bases unmatched. The germline V gene encodes CDR1 SGHVS and CDR2 FQNEAQ. The CDR3 protein is CASSSIAGLGETQYF. CDR3 DNA: TGTGCCAGCAGCTCGATAGCGGGCCTGGGAGAGACCCAGTACTTC.

This chain connects TRBV1 to TRBJ2-1; TRBD2, as called in the table, went unchecked against the DNA. TRBV1 corresponds to a pseudogene. This CDR3 has 17 amino acids. In DNA, the CDR3 is TGCACCAGCAGCCAAGATCAGGGGACTAGCGGGAACAATGAGCAGTTCTTC. This translates into CTSSQDQGTSGNNEQFF.

The chain has TRBV19 and TRBJ1-2; a weak D match, TRBD1 (6 bases). CDR3 length: 12 amino acids. From germline, CDR1 is LNHDA and CDR2 SQIVND (reference sequence). With 10 bases removed from V and 4 bases from J, the gap between germline ends came to 13 bases. The CDR3 nucleotides are TGTGCCACTAACAGGGTACCCTATGGCTACACCTTC. Its protein product is CATNRVPYGYTF.

V is TRBV5-1 and J is TRBJ2-2; D remains unclear. The CDR3 length is 16 residues. Germline CDR1 is SGHRS and CDR2 is YFSETQ. V shed 4 bases and J shed 9 bases, with 22 bases lying between them. CDR3 bases: TGCGCCAGCAGCCTAGGATCACCGAAACTATTTAGGGAGCTGTTTTTT. Translated, it gives CASSLGSPKLFRELFF.

The chain combines TRBV19 with TRBJ1-2, with D perhaps matching TRBD1 (6 bases). Germline V gene data show CDR1 as LNHDA and CDR2 as SQIVND (reference sequence). The CDR3 totals 13 residues. Trimming removed 5 bases at V and 3 bases at J, with 10 bases between. The CDR3 nucleotides are TGTGCCAGTAGTGTGACAGGAGACTATGGCTACACCTTC. Translation: CASSVTGDYGYTF.

The chain recombines TRBV30 with TRBJ1-5; D is possibly TRBD1 (6 bases). The germline CDR1 and CDR2 sequences are GTSNPN and SVGIG (reference sequence). CDR3 size: 17 residues. The ends were cut back, 2 bases at V and 0 bases at J, with 17 bases in the middle. The CDR3 here is CAWSPRTDSYSNQPQHF. CDR3 nucleotide sequence: TGTGCCTGGAGTCCCCGGACAGATAGTTATAGCAATCAGCCCCAGCATTTT.

V usage is TRBV7-2 and J usage is TRBJ1-3; unclear D gene. CDR3 length: 14 amino acids. Trimming removed 1 base from V and 0 bases from J, with 4 bases in between. CDR1 SGHTA and CDR2 FQGNSA come from the germline V gene. The CDR3 sequence: CASSLVISGNTIYF. CDR3 nucleotide sequence: TGTGCCAGCAGCTTAGTCATCTCTGGAAACACCATATATTTT.

The chain employs TRBV28 and TRBJ1-1; 8 nucleotides agree with TRBD1. The V gene's germline CDR1 is MDHEN and CDR2 SYDVKM. V lost 3 bases and J lost 1; bases outside the gene matches: 4. CDR3 size: 15 residues. CDR3 nucleotide sequence: TGTGCCAGCAGTTTGCGGACAGGGAGGAACACTGAAGCTTTCTTT. Protein: CASSLRTGRNTEAFF. Based on the CDR3 plus reference TRBV28 and TRBJ1-1, the full variable domain is DVKVTQSSRYLVKRTGEKVFLECVQDMDHENMFWYRQDPGLGLRLIYFSYDVKMKEKGDIPEGYSVSREKKERFSLILESASTNQTSMYLCASSLRTGRNTEAFFGQGTRLTVV.

V usage is TRBV5-4 and J usage is TRBJ2-1; D might be TRBD2 (6 bases). The CDR3 runs 14 residues. Trimming left V 0 bases short and J 6 bases short, with 10 bases between. Germline loops: CDR1 SGHNT, CDR2 YYREEE (reference sequence). CDR3 sequence (DNA): TGTGCCAGCAGCTTGGAGCGGGTAAGCAATGAGCAGTTCTTC. Amino acid sequence: CASSLERVSNEQFF.

The chain joins TRBV6-4 to TRBJ2-3; 10 bases map to TRBD2. CDR1 MRHNA and CDR2 SNTAGT come from the germline V gene. J was trimmed by 4 bases and V by 6 bases; bases with no gene match: 7. The CDR3 has 15 amino acids. Here the CDR3 DNA reads TGTGCCAGCAGAAATCTAGCGGGAGAGGCAGATACGCAGTATTTT. Its translation is CASRNLAGEADTQYF.

This sequence joins TRBV6-1 and TRBJ2-7; 10 nucleotides match TRBD2. This CDR3 contains 17 residues. The germline gives CDR1 MNHNS, CDR2 SASEGT. Trimming took 2 bases from V and 1 from J; bases not matched to a gene: 8. The CDR3 DNA reads as TGTGCCAGCAGTGAACCGCGGGCTAGCGGGAGTTCCTACGAGCAGTACTTC. Its translation is CASSEPRASGSSYEQYF.

This chain connects TRBV7-9 to TRBJ1-2; D unresolved. Deletions cut 3 bases from V and 5 bases from J, with 16 bases between. The CDR3 covers 15 residues. Per the germline V gene, CDR1 is SEHNR and CDR2 is FQNEAQ (reference sequence). CDR3 nucleotides: TGTGCCAGCAGCTTCGGGAGTATTAATACGTATGGCTACACCTTC. Its protein is CASSFGSINTYGYTF.

The chain recombines TRBV5-1 with TRBJ2-1, with D possibly being TRBD2 (5 bases). Trimming took 0 bases from V and 4 from J, leaving 11 bases between them. Germline V gives CDR1 SGHRS, CDR2 YFSETQ. The CDR3 runs 15 residues. The CDR3 nucleotides are TGCGCCAGCAGCTTGGAGCGGATTTCGTACAATGAGCAGTTCTTC. Amino acids: CASSLERISYNEQFF.

The chain joins TRBV5-1 to TRBJ2-2, with TRBD2 identical over 11 bases. The CDR3 is made up of 16 amino acids. Losses at the gene ends were 2 bases for V and 4 bases for J; bases not matched to a gene: 4. The germline gives CDR1 SGHRS, CDR2 YFSETQ. The CDR3 loop is CASSFLAGGFTGELFF. In DNA form, the CDR3 reads TGCGCCAGCAGCTTCCTAGCGGGAGGATTCACCGGGGAGCTGTTTTTT.

The J gene is TRBJ2-5, the V gene TRBV27; 9 nucleotides line up with TRBD2. V was pared by 4 bases and J by 1 base, with 7 bases of the junction left unmatched. CDR3 length: 16 amino acids. Germline lookup yields CDR1 MNHEY and CDR2 SMNVEV (reference sequence). The CDR3 DNA sequence: TGTGCCAGCAGTTGGCAAGCGGGAGGAATCCAAGAGACCCAGTACTTC. It is translated as CASSWQAGGIQETQYF.

The chain links TRBV30 to TRBJ1-5; unclear D gene. CDR1 is GTSNPN, CDR2 SVGIG, per germline (reference sequence). V was pared by 2 bases and J by 9 bases, with 11 bases between. The CDR3 spans 12 residues. The CDR3, as DNA: TGTGCCTGGAGTCCATTTGAGGGGCCCCAGCATTTT. It translates to CAWSPFEGPQHF.

The CDR3 region has the DNA TGTGCCAGCAGTTACTCGGTCCCGGGGTTGGGCACTGAAGCTTTCTTT. It yields the protein CASSYSVPGLGTEAFF. V gene TRBV6-5 combines with J gene TRBJ1-1, with no clear D. The V gene's germline CDR1 is MNHEY and CDR2 SVGAGI. Trimming left V 0 bases short and J 4 bases short, with 15 bases between. CDR3 length: 16 amino acids.

This clone occurred once. The chain links TRBV7-3 to TRBJ2-1, with 8 bases fitting TRBD2. This CDR3 spans 16 amino acids. After removal of 5 bases from V and 4 bases from J, the junction contained 10 bases not matched to a gene. In germline, CDR1 is SGHTA, CDR2 FQGTGA. The CDR3 spells CASSPAPGLDYNEQFF. The CDR3 bases are TGTGCCAGCAGCCCCGCACCGGGACTAGATTACAATGAGCAGTTCTTC.

There are many counts of this clone. The V gene is TRBV19, the J gene TRBJ2-7; TRBD1 aligns across 8 bases. Unmatched junction bases numbered 4, after V lost 4 bases and J lost 2 bases. This CDR3 contains 14 residues. The germline V gene encodes CDR1 LNHDA and CDR2 SQIVND (reference sequence). In DNA form, the CDR3 reads TGTGCCAGTAGTAGGGGACAGGCCACCTACGAGCAGTACTTC. The encoded protein is CASSRGQATYEQYF.

The chain links TRBV19 to TRBJ2-1; TRBD2 might be the D (6 bases). V was clipped by 6 bases and J by 3 bases, with 12 bases between them. The CDR3 runs to 14 residues. Per the germline V gene, CDR1 is LNHDA and CDR2 is SQIVND (reference sequence). In DNA, the CDR3 is TGTGCCAGTAGCAATAGCGGTAACTACAATGAGCAGTTCTTC. Its translation is CASSNSGNYNEQFF. Together with reference TRBV19 and TRBJ2-1, the CDR3 gives the full variable domain: DGGITQSPKYLFRKEGQNVTLSCEQNLNHDAMYWYRQDPGQGLRLIYYSQIVNDFQKGDIAEGYSVSREKKESFPLTVTSAQKNPTAFYLCASSNSGNYNEQFFGPGTRLTVL.